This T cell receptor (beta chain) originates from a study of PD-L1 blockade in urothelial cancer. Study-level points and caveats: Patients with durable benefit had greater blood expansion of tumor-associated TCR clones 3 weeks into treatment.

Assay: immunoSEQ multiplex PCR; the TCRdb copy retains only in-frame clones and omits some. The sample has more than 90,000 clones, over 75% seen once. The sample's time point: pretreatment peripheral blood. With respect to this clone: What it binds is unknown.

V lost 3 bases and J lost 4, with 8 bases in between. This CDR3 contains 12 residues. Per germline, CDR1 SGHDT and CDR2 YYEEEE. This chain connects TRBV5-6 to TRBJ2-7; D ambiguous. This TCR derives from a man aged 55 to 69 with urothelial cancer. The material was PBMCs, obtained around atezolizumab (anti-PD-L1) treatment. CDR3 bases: TGTGCCAGCAGCTCCTACCGGTACGAGCAGTACTTC. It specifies CASSSYRYEQYF.